A single sample gave rise to the 20 T cell receptor beta chains below, sequenced in a study of T cell responses to AZD1222 COVID-19 vaccine. The table came from immunoSEQ multiplex PCR; TCRdb's copy has only in-frame clones and leaves some out. The sample has fewer than 110,000 clones, about 89% seen once; the top ten hold 6.5% to 8%. This sample comprised peripheral blood, obtained on day 0 of AZD1222 vaccination. The receptors stem from an adult in good health.

The chain has TRBV27 and TRBJ2-7; TRBD1 aligns across 8 bases. V shed 10 bases, J shed 6 bases, and the junction held 8 bases outside the gene matches. The germline CDR1 and CDR2 sequences are MNHEY and SMNVEV (reference sequence). This CDR3 has 12 amino acids. The CDR3 DNA reads TGTGCCACCTGGGACAGGCCCAGCGAGCAGTACTTC. It is translated as CATWDRPSEQYF.

The chain links TRBV5-1 to TRBJ1-1; a weak D match, TRBD1 (5 bases). V lost 5 bases and J lost 5, with 10 bases in between. CDR3 size: 12 residues. Germline values: CDR1 SGHRS, CDR2 YFSETQ. CDR3 in DNA: TGCGCCAGCAGAGACGGGGGGACTGAAGCTTTCTTT. As protein: CASRDGGTEAFF.

This rearrangement joins TRBV4-3 to TRBJ2-3, with 10 bases matching TRBD1. This CDR3 is built from 19 residues. From germline, CDR1 is LGHNA and CDR2 YSLEER. The trim removed 0 bases at V and 4 bases at J, leaving 13 bases unmatched. The CDR3 here is CASSQERSRDRGWSDTQYF. CDR3 DNA: TGCGCCAGCAGCCAAGAACGGAGCCGGGACAGGGGTTGGTCAGATACGCAGTATTTT.

The DNA of the CDR3 is TGTGCCTGGAGCGAGGCAGTGGCTGGCTACACCTTC. It codes for CAWSEAVAGYTF. The genes are TRBV30 and TRBJ1-2; D gene ambiguous. Germline V gene sequence: CDR1 GTSNPN, CDR2 SVGIG (reference sequence). This CDR3 spans 12 amino acids. Trimming removed 3 bases from V and 7 bases from J, with 12 bases in between.

V and J are TRBV28 and TRBJ1-2; possibly TRBD1 for D (6 bases). This CDR3 spans 15 amino acids. Deletions cut 5 bases from V and 7 bases from J, with 20 bases between. The germline CDR1 and CDR2 sequences are MDHEN and SYDVKM. The CDR3 sequence is CASSENLLQGTGYTF. DNA for the CDR3: TGTGCCAGCAGTGAAAACCTTTTACAGGGTACTGGCTACACCTTC.

This clone was counted a single time. This chain connects TRBV11-3 to TRBJ2-3, with TRBD1 as a possible D gene (6 bases). Trimming took off 1 base at V and 3 bases at J, with 11 bases between the two ends. The CDR3 sequence is 15 residues long. Germline CDR1 reads SGHNT; CDR2 reads YENEEA. The DNA of the CDR3 is TGTGCCAGCAGCTTAGTCAGGGGTCAAACAGATACGCAGTATTTT. Translating gives CASSLVRGQTDTQYF.

This clone was observed a handful of times. The chain links TRBV30 to TRBJ1-5, with 9 positions matching TRBD1. This CDR3 contains 17 residues. The V and J ends lost 2 bases and 0 bases, in that order; junction bases with no gene match: 8. CDR1 and CDR2 (germline): GTSNPN, SVGIG (reference sequence). The CDR3 coding sequence is TGTGCCTGGAGTTCCTATCGGGACAGGGATAGCAATCAGCCCCAGCATTTT. This encodes CAWSSYRDRDSNQPQHF.

The chain recombines TRBV19 with TRBJ2-3, with D possibly being TRBD2 (6 bases). Trimming stripped 9 bases from V and 2 bases from J, with 9 bases between. The CDR3 extends over 12 amino acids. CDR1 LNHDA and CDR2 SQIVND come from the germline V gene (reference sequence). The CDR3 spells CARRGPTDTQYF. For the CDR3, the DNA is TGTGCCAGGCGGGGACCCACAGATACGCAGTATTTT.

The chain couples TRBV6-5 to TRBJ1-2, with D possibly being TRBD1 (6 bases). The CDR3 contains 14 residues. The germline V gene has CDR1 MNHEY and CDR2 SVGAGI. The germline V and J ends were trimmed by 0 bases and 4 bases, with 9 bases remaining between them. CDR3 residues: CASSYSGQLYGYTF. CDR3 bases: TGTGCCAGCAGTTACTCTGGACAGCTCTATGGCTACACCTTC.

This chain connects TRBV7-6 to TRBJ1-4; TRBD1 might be the D (6 bases). V was clipped by 5 bases and J by 12 bases, with 13 bases between them. CDR1 and CDR2 from the germline V gene are SGHVS and FNYEAQ. This CDR3 spans 12 amino acids. The CDR3 bases are TGTGCCAGCAGCGTTGTCGGGGGCGAACTGTTTTTT. Its translation: CASSVVGGELFF.

This clone was detected a few times. This chain joins TRBV7-3 and TRBJ2-1; D is undetermined. This CDR3 has 14 residues. Germline loops: CDR1 SGHTA, CDR2 FQGTGA. CDR3 sequence reads: CAGGSGLRYNEQFF. The CDR3 DNA reads as TGTGCAGGTGGTAGTGGTCTCCGGTACAATGAGCAGTTCTTC.

V usage is TRBV7-2 and J usage is TRBJ2-2; 8 positions match TRBD1. V trimming: 4 bases; J trimming: 4 bases; junction bases outside the gene matches: 8. Per germline, CDR1 SGHTA and CDR2 FQGNSA. The length of the CDR3 is 16 residues. CDR3 region: CASSSLTGAGTGELFF. In DNA, the CDR3 is TGTGCCAGCAGCTCCTTGACAGGGGCGGGCACCGGGGAGCTGTTTTTT. Looking up the rest from reference TRBV7-2 and TRBJ2-2 gives the full variable domain: GAGVSQSPSNKVTEKGKDVELRCDPISGHTALYWYRQSLGQGLEFLIYFQGNSAPDKSGLPSDRFSAERTGGSVSTLTIQRTQQEDSAVYLCASSSLTGAGTGELFFGEGSRLTVL.

The CDR3 DNA reads TGCGCCAGCAGCCAAGATCTAGGGGGGGCGCGGGAGCAGTACTTC. As protein: CASSQDLGGAREQYF. This chain connects TRBV4-3 to TRBJ2-7; a possible D gene is TRBD2 (7 bases). The CDR3 runs to 15 residues. CDR1 and CDR2 (germline): LGHNA, YSLEER. Trimming removed 0 bases from V and 7 bases from J, with 16 bases in between.

V is TRBV10-1 and J is TRBJ2-2; D is unclear. CDR1 and CDR2 from the germline V gene are WNHNN and SYGVQD (reference sequence). This CDR3 has 15 residues. The V gene lost 6 bases and the J gene lost 2 bases, with 13 bases spanning the gap. CDR3 residues: CASRRTRNNTGELFF. Written as DNA, the CDR3 is TGCGCCAGCAGACGGACGAGAAACAACACCGGGGAGCTGTTTTTT.

The rearrangement links TRBV7-9 to TRBJ2-7; a weak D match, TRBD1 (6 bases). The ends were cut back, 0 bases at V and 12 bases at J, with 12 bases in the middle. This CDR3 is 12 amino acids long. Germline V gives CDR1 SEHNR, CDR2 FQNEAQ (reference sequence). The CDR3 nucleotides are TGTGCCAGCAGCTTAGCTTACAGGGTCCCGTACTTC. Encoded protein: CASSLAYRVPYF.

This chain connects TRBV5-5 to TRBJ2-5, with D perhaps assigned TRBD1 or TRBD2 (5 bases each). The CDR3 sequence is 15 residues long. The germline CDR1 and CDR2 sequences are SGHKS and YYEKEE (reference sequence). The ends were cut back, 2 bases at V and 2 bases at J, with 13 bases in the middle. The DNA for the CDR3 is TGTGCCAGCAGCTTTTCAGGGAGCCCACAAGAGACCCAGTACTTC. It encodes CASSFSGSPQETQYF.

The J gene is TRBJ2-5, the V gene TRBV28, with 11 bases aligning to TRBD2. There are 14 residues in the CDR3. Germline V gene data show CDR1 as MDHEN and CDR2 as SYDVKM. The trim removed 8 bases at V and 6 bases at J, leaving 8 bases unmatched. This CDR3 reads CASQELAGAQTQYF. For the CDR3, the DNA is TGTGCCAGCCAAGAACTAGCGGGAGCTCAGACCCAGTACTTC.

The chain joins TRBV18 to TRBJ1-1; TRBD1 agrees at 7 bases. V was clipped by 1 base and J by 3 bases; unmatched bases: 5. This CDR3 contains 15 residues. Germline loops: CDR1 KGHSH, CDR2 LQKENI. The CDR3 nucleotides read TGTGCCAGCTCACCACGTATTGACAGGGACACTGAAGCTTTCTTT. Translated, it gives CASSPRIDRDTEAFF.

The J gene is TRBJ1-6, the V gene TRBV7-3; perhaps TRBD1 as D (5 bases). Germline-derived CDR1 and CDR2 are SGHTA and FQGTGA. The CDR3 spans 14 residues. V lost 1 base, J lost 9 bases, and 10 bases lay in between. The chain's CDR3 is CASSLNRNGSPLHF. CDR3 DNA: TGTGCCAGCAGCTTAAACAGGAACGGTTCACCCCTCCACTTT.

This clone was seen just once. The V gene is TRBV28, the J gene TRBJ2-4; TRBD2 matches 11 bases. Germline values: CDR1 MDHEN, CDR2 SYDVKM. Trimming removed 7 bases from V and 7 bases from J; junction bases left unmatched: 9. This CDR3 is 15 amino acids long. CDR3: CASTPTSGILNIQYF. In nucleotides, the CDR3 is TGTGCCAGCACACCGACTAGCGGGATTTTGAACATTCAGTACTTC.